Below are 14 T cell receptor beta chains sequenced from a single sample in a study of T cell clones after liver transplantation. Repertoires were generated with immunoSEQ multiplex PCR, while TCRdb's copy carries only in-frame clones and drops some. The sample comprises tens of thousands of clones, approximately 63% of which are singletons, and about 2.7% rests with the top ten. The sample in question was CD4+ T cells from blood, obtained at the approximately 16-month timepoint. Source of these receptors: a human patient who received a liver transplant. Some T cells here may be from the graft donor.

This clone was observed once. The V and J genes are TRBV4-3 and TRBJ2-1; 15 bases are shared with TRBD2. The V and J ends lost 4 bases and 8 bases, in that order; junction bases with no gene match: 9. The CDR3 has 17 residues. In germline, CDR1 is LGHNA, CDR2 YSLEER. CDR3 protein: CASSPADGLAGGHEQFF. For the CDR3, the DNA is TGCGCCAGCAGCCCCGCGGACGGACTAGCGGGAGGGCATGAGCAGTTCTTC.

The chain combines TRBV7-6 with TRBJ2-7, with D perhaps matching TRBD2 (7 bases). Trimming stripped 5 bases from V and 9 bases from J, with 14 bases between. Germline V gives CDR1 SGHVS, CDR2 FNYEAQ. The CDR3 spans 12 residues. CDR3 coding DNA: TGTGCCAGCAGCGAGAGGGGGGGCCGGCAGTACTTC. Its translation is CASSERGGRQYF.

This clone was recorded once. V gene TRBV6-1 combines with J gene TRBJ1-6; unclear D gene. V shed 7 bases and J shed 8 bases, with 12 bases lying between them. CDR1 is MNHNS, CDR2 SASEGT, per germline. This CDR3 is 13 amino acids long. The CDR3 here is CASKWEWDSPLHF. The DNA of the CDR3 is TGTGCCAGCAAATGGGAGTGGGATTCACCCCTCCACTTT.

The gene calls are TRBV5-6 and TRBJ2-1; unclear D gene. Germline lookup yields CDR1 SGHDT and CDR2 YYEEEE. CDR3 length: 16 residues. The V end was cut by 1 base, the J end by 0 bases, with 11 bases between. The chain's CDR3 is CASSLLGLRSYNEQFF. DNA of the CDR3: TGTGCCAGCAGCTTGTTAGGCTTACGCTCCTACAATGAGCAGTTCTTC.

The J gene is TRBJ2-5, the V gene TRBV5-4; tentative D call: TRBD1 (6 bases). The CDR3 runs to 14 residues. V lost 0 bases and J lost 5, with 11 bases in between. Germline lookup yields CDR1 SGHNT and CDR2 YYREEE (reference sequence). CDR3 sequence (DNA): TGTGCCAGCAGCTTGGCAGGGGTTGGGGAGACCCAGTACTTC. It specifies CASSLAGVGETQYF.

The chain uses TRBV2 and TRBJ1-5; D is perhaps TRBD1 (5 bases). The CDR3 sequence is 14 residues long. V was clipped by 7 bases and J by 0 bases, with 10 bases between them. CDR1 and CDR2 from the germline V gene are SNHLY and FYNNEI. The CDR3 nucleotides are TGTGCCAGCACGACAGATTATAGCAATCAGCCCCAGCATTTT. It is translated as CASTTDYSNQPQHF.

The V call is TRBV18, the J call TRBJ1-4; possible D gene TRBD1, 6 bases. CDR1 KGHSH and CDR2 LQKENI come from the germline V gene. This CDR3 has 15 amino acids. The germline V and J ends were trimmed by 3 bases and 5 bases, with 13 bases remaining between them. The CDR3 here is CASSPGGEYNEKLFF. The CDR3 bases are TGTGCCAGCTCACCGGGGGGCGAGTACAATGAAAAACTGTTTTTT.

The rearrangement links TRBV5-6 to TRBJ1-6; 11 positions match TRBD1. The CDR3 runs to 15 residues. V lost 0 bases, J lost 8 bases, and 1 base stayed unmatched. CDR1 SGHDT and CDR2 YYEEEE come from the germline V gene. Written as DNA, the CDR3 is TGTGCCAGCAGCTTGGGGGACAGGGGGTATTCACCCCTCCACTTT. Amino acids: CASSLGDRGYSPLHF.

The rearrangement uses TRBV6-1 and TRBJ1-1; D gene ambiguous. This CDR3 contains 14 residues. In germline, CDR1 is MNHNS, CDR2 SASEGT. V was shortened by 4 bases and J by 1 base, with 10 bases between the two germline ends. The CDR3 nucleotides read TGTGCCAGCAGTGTCGTACAGACGAACACTGAAGCTTTCTTT. Translating gives CASSVVQTNTEAFF.

This clone was counted a few times. The rearrangement uses TRBV16 and TRBJ2-7; 10 bases line up with TRBD1. The V gene's germline CDR1 is KGHSY and CDR2 FQNENV. The V and J ends lost 4 bases and 12 bases, in that order; junction bases with no gene match: 9. This CDR3 spans 13 amino acids. The CDR3, as DNA: TGTGCCAGCAGCCCCTCGGGACAGGGGATGGCGTACTTC. Residues: CASSPSGQGMAYF.

The chain recombines TRBV6-6 with TRBJ2-3; 8 bases fit TRBD2. Trimming removed 7 bases from V and 4 bases from J; junction bases left unmatched: 10. The germline CDR1 and CDR2 sequences are MNHNY and SVGAGI (reference sequence). CDR3 length: 15 amino acids. The CDR3 DNA is TGTGCCAGCAAAACATTCGGGGGGGTCTCAGATACGCAGTATTTT. Amino acids: CASKTFGGVSDTQYF.

This chain links TRBV14 with TRBJ2-5, with TRBD2 identical over 9 bases. This CDR3 has 15 amino acids. V gave up 1 base and J gave up 4 bases; unmatched junction bases: 4. Germline CDR1 reads SGHDN; CDR2 reads FVKESK. In nucleotides, the CDR3 is TGTGCCAGCAGCCAAGGTCTAGCGGGAAGAGAGACCCAGTACTTC. It specifies CASSQGLAGRETQYF. The full variable domain, with the rest looked up from reference TRBV14 and TRBJ2-5, is EAGVTQFPSHSVIEKGQTVTLRCDPISGHDNLYWYRRVMGKEIKFLLHFVKESKQDESGMPNNRFLAERTGGTYSTLKVQPAELEDSGVYFCASSQGLAGRETQYFGPGTRLLVL.

This clone was seen once. The gene calls are TRBV6-1 and TRBJ2-5; D is ambiguous. With the DNA end fitting TRBJ2-7 better, the J assignment may be wrong. Germline CDR1 is MNHNS and CDR2 is SASEGT. The CDR3 consists of 12 residues. For the CDR3, the DNA is TGTGCCAGCAGTGAAGCATGGAACGAGCAGTACTTC. This translates into CASSEAWNEQYF.

This clone was picked up a small number of times. The chain links TRBV10-3 to TRBJ1-1; the D gene is possibly TRBD1 (6 bases). The V end lost 4 bases, the J end lost 5 bases, and 11 bases lay between the germline ends. The CDR3 has 13 amino acids. Germline CDR1 is ENHRY and CDR2 is SYGVKD. The CDR3 loop reads CAISGQGRTEAFF. In nucleotides, the CDR3 is TGTGCCATCAGTGGGCAGGGGAGAACTGAAGCTTTCTTT.